These T cell receptor beta chains were read from a single sample in a study of blood T cells in healthy people across ages. TCRdb passed the 5' RACE reads through MiXCR, listing each CDR3 protein once. The profile covers 550,000 to 800,000 distinct CDR3 sequences, with over 20% appearing a single time and under 4% taken by the ten largest. The sequencing input was blood. These receptors were collected from a man between 70 and 80 years old in good health. Each CDR3 is given without its conserved first and last residue. Not all rows give a size; the values are once, few, many and, for expanded clones, a class.

V gene: TRBV28
clone size: NA
J gene: TRBJ1-1
CDR3 protein: ASSYGGATEAF

V gene: TRBV20-1
clone size: few
J gene: TRBJ2-3
CDR3 protein: SARDSGTGTQY

V gene: TRBV7-3
clone size: NA
J gene: TRBJ2-1
CDR3 protein: ASSLTIGNEQF

V gene: TRBV2
clone size: NA
J gene: TRBJ2-7
CDR3 protein: ASSGGATYEQY

V gene: TRBV5-1
clone size: few
J gene: TRBJ1-2
CDR3 protein: ASSLITSGDGYT

V gene: TRBV25-1
clone size: NA
J gene: NA
CDR3 protein: ASSEYEGNWDSYEQY

V gene: TRBV20-1
clone size: many
J gene: TRBJ2-4
CDR3 protein: SASHTSKNIQY

V gene: TRBV20-1
clone size: few
J gene: TRBJ2-5
CDR3 protein: SARRTTGGKGEQY

V gene: TRBV6-2/TRBV6-3
clone size: few
J gene: NA
CDR3 protein: ASSYVRGEQY

V gene: TRBV5-5
clone size: NA
J gene: TRBJ1-6
CDR3 protein: ASSQDINSPLH

V gene: TRBV7-9
clone size: NA
J gene: TRBJ2-5
CDR3 protein: ASSQSRGRAPQETQY

V gene: TRBV9
clone size: NA
J gene: TRBJ1-1
CDR3 protein: ASSAFLGDNTEAF

V gene: TRBV6-2/TRBV6-3
clone size: few
J gene: TRBJ2-5
CDR3 protein: ASRRPTSGPQETQY

V gene: TRBV20-1
clone size: NA
J gene: TRBJ2-7
CDR3 protein: SAKLPERIFYEQY

V gene: TRBV5-1
clone size: few
J gene: TRBJ2-2
CDR3 protein: ASSLDRVTGELF

V gene: TRBV28
clone size: NA
J gene: TRBJ2-4
CDR3 protein: ASSLSDRGLRWGIQY

V gene: TRBV10-3
clone size: NA
J gene: TRBJ2-7
CDR3 protein: AISEPGGSGSSYEQY

V gene: TRBV6-1
clone size: few
J gene: TRBJ1-2
CDR3 protein: ASRVPGQGAQNYGYT

V gene: TRBV20-1
clone size: NA
J gene: TRBJ2-7
CDR3 protein: SVTRDRDVYEQY

V gene: TRBV7-6
clone size: few
J gene: TRBJ2-5
CDR3 protein: ASSLPGTSPIQETQY

V gene: TRBV10-3
clone size: many
J gene: TRBJ2-3
CDR3 protein: ASREAGGSTDTQY

V gene: TRBV28
clone size: once
J gene: TRBJ1-3
CDR3 protein: ASSLRQGTGGNTIY

V gene: TRBV5-1
clone size: few
J gene: TRBJ1-5
CDR3 protein: ASTQDRDPYSNQPQH

V gene: TRBV6-2/TRBV6-3
clone size: few
J gene: TRBJ2-4
CDR3 protein: ASTPEGFLAKNIQY

V gene: TRBV7-2
clone size: NA
J gene: TRBJ2-1
CDR3 protein: ASSSIAGVTNEQF

V gene: TRBV3-1
clone size: few
J gene: TRBJ2-3
CDR3 protein: ASSQDRLRASSTDTQY

V gene: TRBV10-3
clone size: NA
J gene: TRBJ2-7
CDR3 protein: AISTKNGKRDYEQY

V gene: TRBV7-8
clone size: many
J gene: NA
CDR3 protein: ASSRGLAGLYTVNEQF

V gene: TRBV18
clone size: NA
J gene: NA
CDR3 protein: ASSPSGRESYEQY

V gene: TRBV23-1
clone size: few
J gene: TRBJ2-7
CDR3 protein: ATQRSAYEQY

V gene: TRBV7-3
clone size: few
J gene: TRBJ1-1
CDR3 protein: ASSLAPGTVEAF

V gene: TRBV7-2
clone size: few
J gene: TRBJ1-6
CDR3 protein: ASSLVGTDNSPLH

V gene: TRBV12-3/TRBV12-4
clone size: NA
J gene: NA
CDR3 protein: ASSLLQRETQY

V gene: TRBV10-3
clone size: few
J gene: NA
CDR3 protein: AIRSGLAGGINEQF

V gene: TRBV5-6
clone size: few
J gene: TRBJ1-1
CDR3 protein: ASSPDRGLMNTEAF